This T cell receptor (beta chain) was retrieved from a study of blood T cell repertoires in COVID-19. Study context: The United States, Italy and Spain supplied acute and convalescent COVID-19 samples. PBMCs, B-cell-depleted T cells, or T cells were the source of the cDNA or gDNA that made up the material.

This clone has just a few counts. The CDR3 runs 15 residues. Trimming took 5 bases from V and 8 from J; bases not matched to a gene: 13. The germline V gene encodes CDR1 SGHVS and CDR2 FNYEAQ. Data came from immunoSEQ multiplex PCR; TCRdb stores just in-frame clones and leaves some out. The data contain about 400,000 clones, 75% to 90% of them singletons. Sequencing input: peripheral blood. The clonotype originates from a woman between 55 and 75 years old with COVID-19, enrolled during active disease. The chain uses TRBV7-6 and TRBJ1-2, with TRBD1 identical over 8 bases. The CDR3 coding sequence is TGTGCCAGCAGCCTGCAATCAACAGGGGGTGAAGGCTACACCTTC. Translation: CASSLQSTGGEGYTF.